Below, 19 T cell receptor beta chains from the same sample are listed, as sequenced in a study of blood T cell repertoires in COVID-19. Only in-frame clones appear in the TCRdb table, and some are missing; sequencing was by immunoSEQ multiplex PCR. The sample gives 300,000 to 400,000 clones, more than 75% of which show up once; roughly 6.3% is in the top ten. The sequenced sample was peripheral blood. Receptors originate from a woman aged 45-65 years with COVID-19, enrolled during active disease.

V gene TRBV7-9 combines with J gene TRBJ1-2, with 8 bases lining up with TRBD1. The CDR3 is made up of 17 amino acids. Germline V gene sequence: CDR1 SEHNR, CDR2 FQNEAQ (reference sequence). The V gene end was trimmed by 8 bases and the J gene end by 0 bases; junction bases not matched to a gene: 14. This CDR3 is CASRKGQGAYANYGYTF. The CDR3 bases are TGTGCCAGCCGCAAGGGGCAGGGGGCCTACGCTAACTATGGCTACACCTTC.

The chain employs TRBV30 and TRBJ1-3, with D hard to call. V was trimmed by 2 bases and J by 3 bases, leaving 11 bases between them. CDR1 GTSNPN and CDR2 SVGIG come from the germline V gene (reference sequence). The CDR3 is 14 residues long. The CDR3 loop reads CAWSLQRDGNTIYF. The CDR3 nucleotides read TGTGCCTGGAGTCTACAGAGAGATGGAAACACCATATATTTT. Based on the CDR3 plus reference TRBV30 and TRBJ1-3, the full variable domain is SQTIHQWPATLVQPVGSPLSLECTVEGTSNPNLYWYRQAAGRGLQLLFYSVGIGQISSEVPQNLSASRPQDRQFILSSKKLLLSDSGFYLCAWSLQRDGNTIYFGEGSWLTVV.

The chain has TRBV18 and TRBJ2-7, with TRBD2 identical over 7 bases. V lost 2 bases, J lost 4 bases, and 5 bases stayed unmatched. Germline assignment: CDR1 KGHSH and CDR2 LQKENI. The CDR3 consists of 14 residues. CDR3 coding DNA: TGTGCCAGCTCACCATATGGCGGGAGTTACGAGCAGTACTTC. It translates to CASSPYGGSYEQYF.

This sequence joins TRBV7-8 and TRBJ2-5, with 7 bases identical to TRBD1. J lost 5 bases, V lost 0 bases, and 12 bases had no gene match. The CDR3 spans 17 residues. Germline CDR1 and CDR2: SGHVS and FQNEAQ. The CDR3 is CASSLARARGIGETQYF. DNA of the CDR3: TGTGCCAGCAGCTTAGCGCGTGCCAGGGGGATAGGGGAGACCCAGTACTTC.

The chain employs TRBV5-1 and TRBJ1-1, with 8 bases aligning to TRBD1. After removal of 3 bases from V and 2 bases from J, the junction contained 6 bases not matched to a gene. Per the germline V gene, CDR1 is SGHRS and CDR2 is YFSETQ. CDR3 length equals 15 residues. CDR3 nucleotide sequence: TGCGCCAGCAGCTCCGTGGGACAGGCAAACACTGAAGCTTTCTTT. It is translated as CASSSVGQANTEAFF.

This rearrangement joins TRBV6-5 to TRBJ2-7; 8 positions agree with TRBD1. V trimming: 5 bases; J trimming: 7 bases; junction bases outside the gene matches: 13. Germline-derived CDR1 and CDR2 are MNHEY and SVGAGI. CDR3 length: 15 residues. Here the CDR3 reads CASSRQGTNPGEQYF. The CDR3 region has the DNA TGTGCCAGCAGTCGACAGGGGACCAACCCGGGAGAGCAGTACTTC.

The chain is built from TRBV29-1 and TRBJ2-7, with D maybe TRBD2 (6 bases). The CDR3 consists of 15 residues. The germline gives CDR1 SQVTM, CDR2 ANQGSEA. V lost 1 base to trimming and J lost 2 bases, with 15 bases between them. DNA for the CDR3: TGCAGCGTTGAAGGGAGGGACTTTAGCCCCTACGAGCAGTACTTC. This codes for CSVEGRDFSPYEQYF.

The rearrangement links TRBV10-2 to TRBJ1-1, with TRBD1 identical over 7 bases. Germline V lookup: CDR1 WSHSY, CDR2 SAAADI. V trimming: 2 bases; J trimming: 4 bases; junction bases outside the gene matches: 1. This CDR3 comprises 13 residues. As DNA, the CDR3 is TGCGCCAGCAGTGAGGCAGGGGGCACTGAAGCTTTCTTT. Translated, it gives CASSEAGGTEAFF.

The chain is built from TRBV5-1 and TRBJ1-4; TRBD1 matches 7 bases. CDR1 and CDR2 from the germline V gene are SGHRS and YFSETQ. The CDR3 is 17 residues long. V was pared by 4 bases and J by 1 base, with 10 bases of the junction left unmatched. The DNA for the CDR3 is TGCGCCAGCAGCAATAGACAGGGACGACAAACTAATGAAAAACTGTTTTTT. It is translated as CASSNRQGRQTNEKLFF.

J is TRBJ1-5 and V is TRBV4-1; D gene uncertain. V lost 1 base to trimming and J lost 2 bases, with 9 bases between them. The CDR3 loop spans 15 amino acids. Germline V gene sequence: CDR1 MGHRA, CDR2 YSYEKL. The CDR3 region has the DNA TGCGCCAGCAGCCAAGGGTTGGGAGGCAATCAGCCCCAGCATTTT. Its protein product is CASSQGLGGNQPQHF.

CDR3 region: CASSPAGTSGSTWADTQYF. In DNA form, the CDR3 reads TGTGCCAGCTCACCTGCCGGGACTAGCGGGTCCACATGGGCAGATACGCAGTATTTT. The genes are TRBV18 and TRBJ2-3; 12 bases map to TRBD2. This CDR3 contains 19 residues. Per germline, CDR1 KGHSH and CDR2 LQKENI. The ends lost 3 bases at V and 4 bases at J; junction bases unmatched: 14.

The CDR3 region has the DNA TGCAGCGTTGTAAGGGACTCGGAGAGGAATGAGCAGTTCTTC. Its protein is CSVVRDSERNEQFF. This chain links TRBV29-1 with TRBJ2-1; D is possibly TRBD2 (6 bases). Germline V gene sequence: CDR1 SQVTM, CDR2 ANQGSEA. With 4 bases removed from V and 7 bases from J, the gap between germline ends came to 17 bases. CDR3 length: 14 amino acids.

The V and J genes are TRBV27 and TRBJ2-1; 12 positions match TRBD2. This CDR3 comprises 15 residues. With V trimmed by 8 bases and J by 4 bases, 6 bases remained unmatched. Germline V CDR1 and CDR2: MNHEY, SMNVEV (reference sequence). This CDR3 is CASRLAGANYNEQFF. The DNA for the CDR3 is TGTGCCAGCCGACTAGCGGGAGCTAATTACAATGAGCAGTTCTTC.

This chain joins TRBV5-6 and TRBJ2-7; 10 bases line up with TRBD2. J was trimmed by 6 bases and V by 2 bases; bases with no gene match: 5. This CDR3 comprises 14 residues. Per the germline V gene, CDR1 is SGHDT and CDR2 is YYEEEE. The CDR3 spells CASSLLAGMGEQYF. The CDR3 nucleotides are TGTGCCAGCAGCTTACTAGCGGGGATGGGCGAGCAGTACTTC.

This chain links TRBV7-6 with TRBJ2-2; 7 bases line up with TRBD2. The V gene's germline CDR1 is SGHVS and CDR2 FNYEAQ. The CDR3 totals 16 residues. The V gene end was trimmed by 1 base and the J gene end by 1 base; junction bases not matched to a gene: 3. The CDR3 coding sequence is TGTGCCAGCAGCTTAGTACCGGGAGGGAACACCGGGGAGCTGTTTTTT. Encoded protein: CASSLVPGGNTGELFF.

The chain combines TRBV12-3 or TRBV12-4 with TRBJ1-6; the D gene is possibly TRBD1 (6 bases). This CDR3 is 13 amino acids long. Trimming cost V 7 bases and J 4 bases, with 8 bases left between them. The CDR3 DNA reads as TGTGCCAGCAAGGGGGATTATAATTCACCCCTCCACTTT. Its translation: CASKGDYNSPLHF.

This clone came up a few times. The CDR3 coding sequence is TGCGCCAGCAGCGTTAGCGGGACCAGGAACAATGAGCAGTTCTTC. Protein sequence: CASSVSGTRNNEQFF. The J gene is TRBJ2-1, the V gene TRBV5-1, with 8 nucleotides matching TRBD2. The germline gives CDR1 SGHRS, CDR2 YFSETQ. Trimming cost V 4 bases and J 5 bases; bases outside gene matches: 8. The CDR3 consists of 15 residues.

This clone is a singleton in its sample. This chain joins TRBV30 and TRBJ2-2, with 11 bases aligning to TRBD1. The germline V gene encodes CDR1 GTSNPN and CDR2 SVGIG (reference sequence). The ends lost 3 bases at V and 6 bases at J; junction bases unmatched: 15. The CDR3 covers 18 residues. CDR3 in DNA: TGTGCCTGGAGGGACCCCCCCGGACAGGGGGCATCCGCCGGGGAGCTGTTTTTT. This gives the protein CAWRDPPGQGASAGELFF.

The V gene is TRBV19, the J gene TRBJ2-7; D not resolved. The germline V and J ends were trimmed by 3 bases and 0 bases, with 9 bases remaining between them. Germline CDR1 LNHDA, CDR2 SQIVND (reference sequence). The CDR3 covers 14 residues. Written as DNA, the CDR3 is TGTGCCAGTAGTATTGCGACTCTCTCCTACGAGCAGTACTTC. Its translation: CASSIATLSYEQYF.